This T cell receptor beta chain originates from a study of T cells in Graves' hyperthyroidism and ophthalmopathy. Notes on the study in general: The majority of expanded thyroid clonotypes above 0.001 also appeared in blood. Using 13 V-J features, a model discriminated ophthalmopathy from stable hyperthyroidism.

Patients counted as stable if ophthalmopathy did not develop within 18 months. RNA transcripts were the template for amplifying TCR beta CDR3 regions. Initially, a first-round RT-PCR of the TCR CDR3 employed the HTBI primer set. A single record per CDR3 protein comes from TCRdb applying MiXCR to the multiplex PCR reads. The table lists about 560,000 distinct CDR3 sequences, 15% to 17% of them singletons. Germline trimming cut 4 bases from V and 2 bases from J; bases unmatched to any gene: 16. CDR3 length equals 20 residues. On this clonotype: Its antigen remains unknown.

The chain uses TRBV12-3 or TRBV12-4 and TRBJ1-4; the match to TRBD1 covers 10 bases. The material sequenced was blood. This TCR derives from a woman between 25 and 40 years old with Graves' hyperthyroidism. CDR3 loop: CASSSTGTGARGRTNEKLFF. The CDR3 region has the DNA TGTGCCAGCAGTTCCACCGGGACAGGGGCAAGGGGAAGGACTAATGAAAAACTGTTTTTT.